This T cell receptor beta chain was observed in a study of blood T cell repertoires in COVID-19. The overall study: T cells, B-cell-depleted T cells, or PBMCs provided the cDNA or gDNA that served as material.

Germline V gene data show CDR1 as LGHDT and CDR2 as YNNKEL (reference sequence). Trimming shortened V by 0 bases and J by 3 bases, and 6 bases separated the two germline ends. CDR3 length: 13 residues. Repertoires were generated with immunoSEQ multiplex PCR, while TCRdb's copy carries only in-frame clones and drops some. Of approximately 470,000 clones in the sample, roughly 87% are singletons; the top ten hold roughly 0.7%. Adults between about 18 and 95 years of age took part from 20 to 25 US areas. This clone came up once. Sequencing used PBMCs or T cells enriched from blood (not recorded which). The sequence came from a woman aged 18-30 years who had recovered from COVID-19. The V call is TRBV3-1 (or the pseudogene TRBV3-2), the J call TRBJ2-7; no clear D. CDR3 nucleotide sequence: TGTGCCAGCAGCCAAGATCTTTACTACGAGCAGTACTTC. Translating it yields CASSQDLYYEQYF.